The present entry profiles one T cell receptor beta chain with its context. CDR3 length: 13 amino acids. V was shortened by 3 bases and J by 3 bases, with 6 bases between the two germline ends. Germline CDR1 KGHDR, CDR2 SFDVKD. Some clones are missing from TCRdb's copy, which holds only in-frame ones; the method was immunoSEQ multiplex PCR. The table records around 60,000 clones, around 92% of them present only once. This sample is drawn from a study of blood T cell repertoires in COVID-19. Study information: The United States, Italy and Spain supplied acute and convalescent COVID-19 samples.

The chain carries TRBV24-1 and TRBJ2-3; D unclear. The sequence was obtained from a man in his 60s with acute or convalescent COVID-19. Specimen: peripheral blood. The CDR3 loop reads CATSDHQTDTQYF. The DNA for the CDR3 is TGTGCCACCAGTGATCACCAGACAGATACGCAGTATTTT.